The TCR beta chain under discussion was sequenced for a study of blood T cells in healthy people across ages. General study findings and limits: Possibly confounding the expanded clonotype changes was the fact that donor CMV status was unknown. Among long-lived donors, naive CD4+ cells were more numerous and diversity higher than in aged donors. Researchers said unsorted PBMCs prevented a conclusive naive versus antigen-experienced comparison.

On this clonotype itself: Its antigen is not identified.

A minimum of 7 million PBMCs was isolated per sample. Then a second PCR, running roughly 6 to 12 cycles, was carried out with a sample-barcoded 5' primer and a J-beta primer mix. In TCRdb, the 5' RACE reads were re-called with MiXCR into one record per CDR3 protein. The sample holds fewer than 2 million distinct CDR3 sequences, about 39% seen once. Germline V gene data show CDR1 as DFQATT and CDR2 as SNEGSKA (reference sequence). This CDR3 has 14 amino acids. Trimming cost V 0 bases and J 4 bases, with 12 bases left between them. J is TRBJ1-2 and V is TRBV20-1; D perhaps matches TRBD1 (5 bases). Specimen: blood. This TCR derives from a human donor in good health. The CDR3 coding sequence is TGCAGTGCTAGAGACGACCGGGACTTCTATGGCTACACCTTC. Translation: CSARDDRDFYGYTF.